This T cell receptor beta chain appears in the sequencing data of a study of response to subunit inactivated influenza vaccine. Overall study findings and caveats: Authors proposed each seasonal influenza vaccination draws in few new T cells.

TCRdb re-called the RT-PCR reads with MiXCR, one entry per CDR3 protein. The sample shows about 240,000 distinct CDR3 sequences, 10% to 15% of them seen only once. Points on this clonotype: The antigen is unknown.

This receptor was taken from a man aged 50 to 59 who received an inactivated influenza vaccine. The specimen comprised non-naive T cells sorted from PBMCs, sampled approximately 15 days before vaccination.

CDR3 amino acids: CASSLPSAPLHF. The CDR3 DNA is TGTGCCAGCAGCTTACCAAGCGCACCCCTCCACTTT. This chain joins TRBV7-9 and TRBJ1-6, with unresolved D. The V gene lost 2 bases and the J gene lost 11 bases, with 7 bases spanning the gap. The CDR3 totals 12 residues. Germline CDR1 SEHNR, CDR2 FQNEAQ (reference sequence).